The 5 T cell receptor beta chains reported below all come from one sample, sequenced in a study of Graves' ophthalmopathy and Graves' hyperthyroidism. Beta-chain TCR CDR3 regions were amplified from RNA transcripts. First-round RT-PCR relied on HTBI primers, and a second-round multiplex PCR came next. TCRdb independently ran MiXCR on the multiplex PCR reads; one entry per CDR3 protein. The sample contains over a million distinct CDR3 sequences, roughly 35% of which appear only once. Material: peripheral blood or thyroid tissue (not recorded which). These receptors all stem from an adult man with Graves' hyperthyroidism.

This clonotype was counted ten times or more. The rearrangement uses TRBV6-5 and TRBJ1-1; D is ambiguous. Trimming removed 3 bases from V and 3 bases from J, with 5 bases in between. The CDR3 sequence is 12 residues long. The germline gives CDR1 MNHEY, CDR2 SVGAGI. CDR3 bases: TGTGCCAGCAGTTATAGGTACACTGAAGCTTTCTTT. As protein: CASSYRYTEAFF.

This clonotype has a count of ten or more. CDR3 amino acids: CASLDRVGYEQYF. Written as DNA, the CDR3 is TGTGCCAGTTTGGACAGGGTCGGCTACGAGCAGTACTTC. This chain joins TRBV19 and TRBJ2-7; TRBD1 matches 8 bases. V lost 8 bases, J lost 3 bases, and 6 bases stayed unmatched. The CDR3 consists of 13 residues. Looked up from germline, CDR1 is LNHDA and CDR2 is SQIVND (reference sequence).

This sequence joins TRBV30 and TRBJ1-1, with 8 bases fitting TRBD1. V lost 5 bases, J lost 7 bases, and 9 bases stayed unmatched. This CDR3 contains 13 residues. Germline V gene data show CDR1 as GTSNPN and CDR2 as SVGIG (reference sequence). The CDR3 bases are TGTGCCTGGGGCAGGGGGCGCGACGGTGAAGCTTTCTTT. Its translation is CAWGRGRDGEAFF. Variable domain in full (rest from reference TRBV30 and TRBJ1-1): SQTIHQWPATLVQPVGSPLSLECTVEGTSNPNLYWYRQAAGRGLQLLFYSVGIGQISSEVPQNLSASRPQDRQFILSSKKLLLSDSGFYLCAWGRGRDGEAFFGQGTRLTVV.

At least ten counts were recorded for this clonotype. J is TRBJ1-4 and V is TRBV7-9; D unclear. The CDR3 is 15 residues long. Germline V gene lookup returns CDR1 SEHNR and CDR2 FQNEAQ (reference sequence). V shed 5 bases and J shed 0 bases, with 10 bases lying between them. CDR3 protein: CASSAEGATNEKLFF. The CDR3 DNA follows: TGTGCCAGCAGCGCCGAGGGAGCAACTAATGAAAAACTGTTTTTT.

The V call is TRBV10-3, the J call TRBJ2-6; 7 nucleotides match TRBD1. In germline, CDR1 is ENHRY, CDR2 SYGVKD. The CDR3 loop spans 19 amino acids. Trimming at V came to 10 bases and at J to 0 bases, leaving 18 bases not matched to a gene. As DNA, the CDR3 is TGTGCCAGCAGGCCCGTGGGACAGTCAATAACCTCTGGGGCCAACGTCCTGACTTTC. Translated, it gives CASRPVGQSITSGANVLTF.